The present entry profiles one TCR beta chain with its context. What it recognizes is unknown. Unique molecular identifiers were incorporated during preparation of the TCRbeta library. MiXCR, run by TCRdb on the PCR reads, gives a single entry per CDR3 protein. This table has some 180,000 distinct CDR3 sequences, approximately 7% appearing once. These data come from a study of T-cell reconstitution after alpha-beta-depleted transplantation in children. Study-level points and caveats: The authors attributed T-cell counts and diversity one year after transplant mostly to newly produced T cells. Several hundred expanded graft clones reportedly gave rise to the alpha-beta T cells present about two months after transplant. Where some patients showed high TCRbeta diversity at day 60, it came from recipient T cells and thymic progenitors that had survived.

The source material was PBMCs, sampled before TCRalphabeta/CD19-depleted stem cell transplant. The receptor comes from a boy aged 2 to 9 with acute lymphoblastic leukemia, due to receive a stem cell transplant.

The CDR3, as DNA: TGCAGTGCTAGTGGGACTAGCGCTGGCACAGATACGCAGTATTTT. Residues: CSASGTSAGTDTQYF. This sequence joins TRBV20-1 and TRBJ2-3, with 10 bases that match TRBD2. Losses at the gene ends were 3 bases for V and 1 base for J; bases not matched to a gene: 4. This CDR3 is built from 15 residues. Germline V CDR1 and CDR2: DFQATT, SNEGSKA (reference sequence).